This TCR beta chain was profiled in a study of beta chain features in type 1 diabetes. cDNA synthesis used the whole RNA isolate, giving expressed TCRB sequences. TCRdb keeps only in-frame clones here, not all; method: immunoSEQ multiplex PCR. The sample carries almost 350,000 clones, less than 9.5% recorded once. Of note for this clone: The antigen remains unidentified. Other nucleotide sequences from this sample produce the same CDR3.

CDR1 is KGHSH and CDR2 is LQKENI in the germline V gene. The CDR3 extends over 13 amino acids. The germline V and J ends were trimmed by 6 bases and 2 bases, with 10 bases remaining between them. Points from the study as a whole: A potential PCR bias toward shorter templates would be equal in patient and control samples.

This chain uses TRBV18 with TRBJ2-5; a possible D gene is TRBD1 (5 bases). The sample taken for sequencing was central memory CD4+ T cells from blood. This receptor was obtained from a young woman in good health. The CDR3 coding sequence is TGTGCCAGCTCCCCCGGACATCAAGAGACCCAGTACTTC. Amino acids: CASSPGHQETQYF.